The rows below give T cell receptor beta chains drawn from one sample of a study of blood T cells in healthy people across ages. One entry per CDR3 protein, called by TCRdb with MiXCR from the 5' RACE reads. The sample includes about 720,000 distinct CDR3 sequences, about 25% of them seen just once. The sample also formed part of further work on T cells of mothers and their children.

Sequenced material: blood. The receptor set was obtained from a boy aged 10-17 years in good health. Both conserved end residues are part of each CDR3. The order of the fields is D gene, J gene, clone size, V gene, CDR3 DNA, CDR3 protein. A D gene is named only where the DNA matches it firmly. Part of the rows lack a size; the others show once, few, many or a class for expanded clones.

D: TRBD1; J: TRBJ2-1; size: NA; V: TRBV12-3/TRBV12-4; DNA: TGTGCCAGCAGTTTATCAGGGGGCTTGGATGAGCAGTTCTTC; CDR3: CASSLSGGLDEQFF
D: TRBD1; J: TRBJ2-2; size: NA; V: TRBV27; DNA: TGTGCCAGCAGTTTATCCCCGTCCAACAGGGGGCGTGTTAACACCGGGGAGCTGTTTTTT; CDR3: CASSLSPSNRGRVNTGELFF
D: NA; J: TRBJ2-1; size: NA; V: TRBV7-2; DNA: TGTGCCAGCAGCCCCTCAGGGGGGGGCATCCATGAGCAGTTCTTC; CDR3: CASSPSGGGIHEQFF
D: NA; J: TRBJ2-1; size: NA; V: TRBV20-1; DNA: TGCAGTGCTGCCGGGACGTTTAGCTCCTACAATGAGCAGTTCTTC; CDR3: CSAAGTFSSYNEQFF
D: TRBD2; J: TRBJ2-7; size: few; V: TRBV7-2; DNA: TGTGCCAGCAGCTCACTAGCGGGAGTTCGGGAGCAGTACTTC; CDR3: CASSSLAGVREQYF
D: NA; J: TRBJ1-2; size: NA; V: TRBV7-6; DNA: TGTGCCAGCAGCTCAACAGGGAACGCTAACTATGGCTACACCTTC; CDR3: CASSSTGNANYGYTF
D: NA; J: TRBJ2-7; size: NA; V: TRBV5-1; DNA: TGCGCCAGCAGCCCAATCTACCGGGGCAGAATCTACGAGCAGTACTTC; CDR3: CASSPIYRGRIYEQYF
D: NA; J: TRBJ2-2; size: NA; V: TRBV29-1; DNA: TGCAGCGTTGAAGACCCCTGGACCGGGGAGCTGTTTTTT; CDR3: CSVEDPWTGELFF
D: NA; J: TRBJ2-6; size: NA; V: TRBV5-5; DNA: TGTGCCAGCAGGCAAACAGGGCTATCTGGGGCCAACGTCCTGACTTTC; CDR3: CASRQTGLSGANVLTF
D: NA; J: TRBJ2-5; size: NA; V: TRBV5-5; DNA: TGTGCCAGCAGCTTTGACCAGCCCGAGACCCAGTACTTC; CDR3: CASSFDQPETQYF
D: NA; J: TRBJ2-1; size: NA; V: TRBV28; DNA: TGTGCCAGCAGTCTGACTGAGGGATCCTACAATGAGCAGTTCTTC; CDR3: CASSLTEGSYNEQFF
D: NA; J: TRBJ2-7; size: few; V: TRBV7-2; DNA: TGTGCCAGCAGCCGCGAGGGGAGATACGAGCAGTACTTC; CDR3: CASSREGRYEQYF
D: NA; J: TRBJ2-4; size: NA; V: TRBV28; DNA: TGTGCCAGCAGAACGGCAGGGGCGGCCAAAAACATTCAGTACTTC; CDR3: CASRTAGAAKNIQYF
D: TRBD2; J: TRBJ2-1; size: NA; V: TRBV5-1; DNA: TGCGCCAGCAGCTGGACTAGCGGGGGGGAGTATGAGCAGTTCTTC; CDR3: CASSWTSGGEYEQFF
D: TRBD2; J: TRBJ2-5; size: few; V: TRBV5-6; DNA: TGTGCCAGCAGCTCGCCACCGGGACTAGCGGCAAAAGAGACCCAGTACTTC; CDR3: CASSSPPGLAAKETQYF
D: NA; J: TRBJ1-6; size: few; V: TRBV20-1; DNA: TGCAGTGCCGAGACAGGCGAGGGTTCACCCCTCCACTTT; CDR3: CSAETGEGSPLHF
D: TRBD1; J: TRBJ2-4; size: NA; V: TRBV20-1; DNA: TGCAGTGCGACCTCAAATAGGGACAGGGTTTTTATGGGCAAAAACATTCAGTACTTC; CDR3: CSATSNRDRVFMGKNIQYF
D: NA; J: TRBJ1-3; size: NA; V: TRBV2; DNA: TGTGCCAGCAGTGAAGCAGGTTTCTCTGGAAACACCATATATTTT; CDR3: CASSEAGFSGNTIYF
D: NA; J: TRBJ2-1; size: NA; V: TRBV4-1; DNA: TGCGCCAGCAGCCAGATGTCGGGTAATGAGCAGTTCTTC; CDR3: CASSQMSGNEQFF
D: NA; J: TRBJ2-3; size: NA; V: TRBV4-3; DNA: TGCGCCAGTAGCCAAGATAGTCGGCTAGATACGCAGTATTTT; CDR3: CASSQDSRLDTQYF
D: TRBD1; J: TRBJ1-2; size: NA; V: TRBV28; DNA: TGTGCCAGCAGCCAGACAGGGTCTTTCTATGGCTACACCTTC; CDR3: CASSQTGSFYGYTF
D: NA; J: TRBJ2-1; size: few; V: TRBV7-2; DNA: TGTGCCAGCAGCTACTCGAAGACTAGGTGGAGTTTTAGCTCCTACAATGAGCAGTTCTTC; CDR3: CASSYSKTRWSFSSYNEQFF
D: NA; J: TRBJ2-5; size: NA; V: TRBV12-3/TRBV12-4; DNA: TGTGCCAGCAGTTTTTTTATAGGACAGATAAAAGAGACCCAGTACTTC; CDR3: CASSFFIGQIKETQYF
D: NA; J: TRBJ2-5; size: NA; V: TRBV28; DNA: TGTGCCAGCAGTTTCAGGGTCGAGACCCAGTACTTC; CDR3: CASSFRVETQYF
D: TRBD2; J: TRBJ2-7; size: NA; V: TRBV20-1; DNA: TGCAGTGCTAGACGGTCTAGCGGGGACAGTCGGCAGTACTTC; CDR3: CSARRSSGDSRQYF
D: NA; J: TRBJ2-1; size: NA; V: TRBV5-1; DNA: TGCGCCAGCAGCTTGGAAGGCAGGGAATCTAAGTTCTTC; CDR3: CASSLEGRESKFF
D: TRBD2; J: TRBJ2-1; size: NA; V: TRBV7-2; DNA: TGTGCCAGCAGCGACCCCAGCGGGAGGGATTCCTACAATGAGCAGTTCTTC; CDR3: CASSDPSGRDSYNEQFF
D: NA; J: TRBJ2-7; size: NA; V: TRBV7-2; DNA: TGTGCCAGCAGCCCGACGACGAGATCCTACGAGCAGTACTTC; CDR3: CASSPTTRSYEQYF
D: NA; J: TRBJ1-1; size: once; V: TRBV6-5; DNA: TGTGCCAGCAGTTACTCCGAGAGGGGATTCGGGCCTGACCGGGCTTTCTTT; CDR3: CASSYSERGFGPDRAFF